Shown below are 4 T cell receptor beta chains from a single sample sequenced in a study of T cell responses to AZD1222 COVID-19 vaccine. The protocol was immunoSEQ multiplex PCR, while the TCRdb copy is restricted to in-frame clones and leaves out a portion. The data show approximately 76,000 clones, 80% to 85% seen once. The sample consisted of peripheral blood, taken on day 0 of AZD1222 vaccination. These receptors were obtained from an adult in good health.

Written as DNA, the CDR3 is TGTGCCAGCAGCTTAGCCGGGACACCAAAAGCTTTCTTT. Protein: CASSLAGTPKAFF. The chain combines TRBV7-2 with TRBJ1-1, with TRBD1 as a possible D gene (6 bases). V shed 0 bases and J shed 9 bases, with 11 bases lying between them. This CDR3 region has 13 residues. CDR1 SGHTA and CDR2 FQGNSA come from the germline V gene.

This clone was recorded only once. The chain recombines TRBV21-1 with TRBJ2-3; TRBD1 is taken as the D call from the table, unchecked against the DNA. TRBV21-1 is tagged as a pseudogene. The CDR3 consists of 17 residues. CDR3 in DNA: TGTGCCAGCAGCAAAAGTCAGGGGGCCATGAGCACAGATACGCAGTATTTT. Residues: CASSKSQGAMSTDTQYF.

The chain combines TRBV19 with TRBJ2-3; the match to TRBD2 covers 10 bases. V trimming: 7 bases; J trimming: 5 bases; junction bases outside the gene matches: 12. The CDR3 spans 16 residues. The germline CDR1 and CDR2 sequences are LNHDA and SQIVND (reference sequence). The CDR3 protein is CASKKASGSVLDTQYF. The CDR3 bases are TGTGCCAGTAAGAAGGCTAGCGGGAGTGTTTTAGATACGCAGTATTTT.

The chain links TRBV5-1 to TRBJ2-1; D might be TRBD1 (6 bases). Germline CDR1 SGHRS, CDR2 YFSETQ. The germline V and J ends were trimmed by 0 bases and 8 bases, with 24 bases remaining between them. There are 18 residues in the CDR3. In DNA form, the CDR3 reads TGCGCCAGCAGCTTGGCTTCATTGGACAGAGAAGTTACCGATGAGCAGTTCTTC. Protein sequence: CASSLASLDREVTDEQFF.